The sequence of this TCR beta chain was determined in a study of blood T cell repertoires in COVID-19. Background on the study: The United States, Italy and Spain provided the acute and convalescent COVID-19 samples. Sample material is recorded as cDNA or gDNA derived from T cells, B-cell-depleted T cells, or PBMCs.

V lost 8 bases to trimming and J lost 8 bases, with 18 bases between them. The CDR3 length is 13 residues. Per germline, CDR1 MNHEY and CDR2 SVGAGI. Residents of about two dozen US areas, aged roughly 18 to 90 years, made up the participants. Produced via immunoSEQ multiplex PCR; TCRdb's table is partial and in-frame only. The sample yields roughly 250,000 clones, approximately 91% seen once. What was sequenced was PBMCs or T cells enriched from blood (not recorded which). The chain has TRBV6-5 and TRBJ1-2, with D possibly TRBD1 on 5 matching bases. This TCR derives from a woman aged 40-49 years with acute COVID-19. In nucleotides, the CDR3 is TGTGCCAGCTGCCGGGGGGGATTGGAGGGCTACACCTTC. It codes for CASCRGGLEGYTF.